This T cell receptor (beta chain) was identified during a study of PD-L1 blockade in urothelial cancer. General study points: Below-median blood TCR clonality before treatment forecast better survival.

Method: immunoSEQ multiplex PCR; TCRdb's copy keeps in-frame clones and lacks some. This sample yields roughly 50,000 clones, of which approximately 75% are seen a single time; more than 3.5% belongs to the top ten. As to this clone: The antigen is undetermined.

J gave up 4 bases and V 4 bases, and 12 bases lay outside the gene matches. This CDR3 comprises 17 residues. Per the germline V gene, CDR1 is SGHNT and CDR2 is YYREEE (reference sequence). This chain uses TRBV5-4 with TRBJ2-5, with 11 nucleotides matching TRBD2. The sequence came from a man between 65 and 80 years old with urothelial cancer. Source: PBMCs, taken around atezolizumab (anti-PD-L1) treatment. Here the CDR3 DNA reads TGTGCCAGCAGCCGATTCCCTAGCGGGGGGTGGAGAGAGACCCAGTACTTC. Protein: CASSRFPSGGWRETQYF.